These T cell receptor beta chains were read from a single sample in a study of graft-versus-host responses after intestinal transplantation. Libraries were prepared by immunoSEQ multiplex PCR; TCRdb keeps only in-frame clonotypes and omits some of them. Of under 75,000 clones listed, 90% are singletons. The antigens for these receptors are not known. The specimen was unstimulated CD8+ T cells sorted from spleen or lymph node cells, collected before transplant. The receptors were sampled from a human donor who was the organ donor for an intestinal transplant. Both conserved end residues are part of each CDR3. The size of a clone is reported for some rows only, either as once, few or many, or as a class for expanded clones.

cdr3_length: 12
clone_size: -
v_call: TRBV11-2
j_call: TRBJ1-1
cdr3_aa: CASSRGGLEAFF

cdr3_length: 17
clone_size: once
v_call: TRBV19
j_call: TRBJ2-1
cdr3_aa: CASSVWAPSGAHNEQFF

cdr3_length: 17
clone_size: -
v_call: TRBV4-3
j_call: TRBJ1-4
cdr3_aa: CASSQELAGAVYEKLFF

cdr3_length: 14
clone_size: -
v_call: TRBV28
j_call: TRBJ1-2
cdr3_aa: CASSSGTGYYGYTF

cdr3_length: 18
clone_size: once
v_call: TRBV25-1
j_call: TRBJ2-3
cdr3_aa: CASSDWEAGTTSTDTQYF

cdr3_length: 15
clone_size: -
v_call: TRBV11-2
j_call: TRBJ1-3
cdr3_aa: CASSRTGELGNTIYF

cdr3_length: 13
clone_size: -
v_call: TRBV28
j_call: TRBJ1-5
cdr3_aa: CASSDRGGQPQHF

cdr3_length: 18
clone_size: once
v_call: TRBV7-2
j_call: TRBJ1-5
cdr3_aa: CASSLALQEGGFNQPQHF

cdr3_length: 15
clone_size: -
v_call: TRBV7-9
j_call: TRBJ1-1
cdr3_aa: CASSSNDRGNTEAFF

cdr3_length: 13
clone_size: -
v_call: TRBV4-2
j_call: TRBJ2-1
cdr3_aa: CASSQGQTNEQFF

cdr3_length: 12
clone_size: -
v_call: TRBV13
j_call: TRBJ2-3
cdr3_aa: CASALAPDTQYF

cdr3_length: 15
clone_size: -
v_call: TRBV28
j_call: TRBJ1-2
cdr3_aa: CASSFSSAGGYGYTF

cdr3_length: 14
clone_size: -
v_call: TRBV27
j_call: TRBJ1-2
cdr3_aa: CASSRDRGYYGYTF

cdr3_length: 17
clone_size: -
v_call: TRBV9
j_call: TRBJ2-3
cdr3_aa: CASSGGTSGVSTDTQYF

cdr3_length: 11
clone_size: -
v_call: TRBV30
j_call: TRBJ1-2
cdr3_aa: CAWSVRGRDLF

cdr3_length: 13
clone_size: -
v_call: TRBV6-6
j_call: TRBJ1-5
cdr3_aa: CASRDRFNQPQHF

cdr3_length: 15
clone_size: -
v_call: TRBV21-1
j_call: TRBJ1-4
cdr3_aa: CASSKDKGANEKLFF

cdr3_length: 14
clone_size: -
v_call: TRBV6-5
j_call: TRBJ2-3
cdr3_aa: CASSQTGSADTQYF

cdr3_length: 14
clone_size: -
v_call: TRBV5-1
j_call: TRBJ1-2
cdr3_aa: CASSLADRDYGYTF

cdr3_length: 12
clone_size: few
v_call: TRBV13
j_call: TRBJ1-3
cdr3_aa: CASSPNRAAIYF

cdr3_length: 13
clone_size: once
v_call: TRBV15
j_call: TRBJ2-1
cdr3_aa: CATSMDSLNEQFF

cdr3_length: 17
clone_size: -
v_call: TRBV11-2
j_call: TRBJ2-5
cdr3_aa: CASSLEEWGGEQETQYF

cdr3_length: 16
clone_size: -
v_call: TRBV13
j_call: TRBJ1-2
cdr3_aa: CASSLVGTGQDYGYTF

cdr3_length: 14
clone_size: -
v_call: TRBV4-3
j_call: TRBJ2-1
cdr3_aa: CASSQGGSGSEQFF

cdr3_length: 11
clone_size: -
v_call: TRBV6-6
j_call: TRBJ1-6
cdr3_aa: CASSPGAPLHF

cdr3_length: 14
clone_size: -
v_call: TRBV14
j_call: TRBJ1-1
cdr3_aa: CASSQEGGTTEAFF

cdr3_length: 13
clone_size: -
v_call: TRBV19
j_call: TRBJ1-5
cdr3_aa: CASRQGSVQPQHF

cdr3_length: 16
clone_size: few
v_call: TRBV7-9
j_call: TRBJ1-6
cdr3_aa: CASSPRTDPRVSPLHF

cdr3_length: 13
clone_size: once
v_call: TRBV4-1
j_call: TRBJ1-1
cdr3_aa: CASSATVGTEAFF

cdr3_length: 16
clone_size: -
v_call: TRBV5-1
j_call: TRBJ1-3
cdr3_aa: CASSLYRGYTGNTIYF

cdr3_length: 15
clone_size: -
v_call: TRBV4-1
j_call: TRBJ2-1
cdr3_aa: CASRPTGRRGDEQFF

cdr3_length: 14
clone_size: -
v_call: TRBV7-8
j_call: TRBJ2-1
cdr3_aa: CASSRTSVHNEQFF

cdr3_length: 13
clone_size: -
v_call: TRBV2
j_call: TRBJ2-2
cdr3_aa: CASSVQGARELFF

cdr3_length: 16
clone_size: -
v_call: TRBV7-6
j_call: TRBJ1-2
cdr3_aa: CASSHVPGQGAYGYTF

cdr3_length: 15
clone_size: -
v_call: TRBV11-2
j_call: TRBJ2-3
cdr3_aa: CASSSGGGLGDTQYF

cdr3_length: 12
clone_size: -
v_call: TRBV14
j_call: TRBJ2-1
cdr3_aa: CASSRTADEQFF

cdr3_length: 14
clone_size: -
v_call: TRBV6-5
j_call: TRBJ1-3
cdr3_aa: CASSVRGSGNTIYF

cdr3_length: 13
clone_size: -
v_call: TRBV5-8
j_call: TRBJ2-3
cdr3_aa: CASSLAGADTQYF